This T cell receptor beta chain comes out of a study of type 1 regulatory T cells. CDR3 length: 15 amino acids. CDR1 and CDR2 (germline): MNHEY, SVGAGI. Trimming shortened V by 0 bases and J by 4 bases, and 13 bases separated the two germline ends. TCRdb re-called the reads with MiXCR, one entry per CDR3 protein. In the table there are approximately 90,000 distinct CDR3 sequences, 31% of which are singletons. The chain employs TRBV6-5 and TRBJ2-7; maybe TRBD2 (5 bases). This TCR derives from a human donor in good health. Material: CD4+ T cells, either the whole sample or a sorted fraction (not recorded which). In DNA, the CDR3 is TGTGCCAGCAGTTACTCGAGGGTCCCCGGGTACGAGCAGTACTTC. Translating gives CASSYSRVPGYEQYF.